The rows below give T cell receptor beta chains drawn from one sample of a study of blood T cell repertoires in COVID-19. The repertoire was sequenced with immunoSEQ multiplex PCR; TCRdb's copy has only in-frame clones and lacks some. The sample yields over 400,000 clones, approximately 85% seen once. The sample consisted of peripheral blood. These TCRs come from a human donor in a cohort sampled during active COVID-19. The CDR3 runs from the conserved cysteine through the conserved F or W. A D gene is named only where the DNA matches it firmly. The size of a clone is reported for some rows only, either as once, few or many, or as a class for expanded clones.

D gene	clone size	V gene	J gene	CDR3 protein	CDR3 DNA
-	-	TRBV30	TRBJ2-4	CAWKESGSKNIQYF	TGTGCCTGGAAGGAATCGGGTTCCAAAAACATTCAGTACTTC
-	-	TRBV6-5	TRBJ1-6	CASSYVQGNLSPLHF	TGTGCCAGCAGTTACGTCCAGGGTAATTTATCACCCCTCCACTTT
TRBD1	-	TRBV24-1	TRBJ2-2	CATSDVRDRVEPFTGELFF	TGTGCCACCAGTGATGTCAGGGACAGGGTGGAACCATTCACCGGGGAGCTGTTTTTT
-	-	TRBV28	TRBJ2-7	CASRVSRSGHPQYF	TGTGCCAGCAGGGTATCCCGGTCGGGACACCCCCAGTACTTC
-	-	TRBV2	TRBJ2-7	CASRLQGSSYEQYF	TGTGCCAGCAGACTACAGGGATCCTCCTACGAGCAGTACTTC
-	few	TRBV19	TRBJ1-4	CASTTFGTPNEKLFF	TGTGCCAGTACCACTTTTGGGACACCTAATGAAAAACTGTTTTTT
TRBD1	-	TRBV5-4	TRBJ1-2	CASSAGTGAVYGYTF	TGTGCCAGCAGCGCCGGGACAGGGGCGGTCTATGGCTACACCTTC
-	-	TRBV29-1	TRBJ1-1	CSVDQGTEAFF	TGCAGCGTTGACCAGGGGACTGAAGCTTTCTTT
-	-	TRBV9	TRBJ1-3	CASSVNGQGNTIYF	TGTGCCAGCAGCGTAAACGGACAGGGAAACACCATATATTTT
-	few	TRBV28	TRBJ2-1	CASSLFAANNEQFF	TGTGCCAGCAGTTTATTCGCAGCGAACAATGAGCAGTTCTTC
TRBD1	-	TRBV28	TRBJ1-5	CASSYPGQGVQPQHF	TGTGCCAGCAGTTACCCAGGACAGGGTGTGCAGCCCCAGCATTTT
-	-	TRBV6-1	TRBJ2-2	CASSELATGGELFF	TGTGCCAGCAGTGAACTAGCGACTGGCGGGGAGCTGTTTTTT
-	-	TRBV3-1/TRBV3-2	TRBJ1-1	CASSQGTNTEAFF	TGTGCCAGCAGCCAAGGGACAAACACTGAAGCTTTCTTT
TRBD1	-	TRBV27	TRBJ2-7	CASSNTGTGSTYEQYF	TGTGCCAGCAGCAACACCGGGACAGGGTCCACCTACGAGCAGTACTTC
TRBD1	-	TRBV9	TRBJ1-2	CASSSGTGPYGYTF	TGTGCCAGCAGCTCCGGGACAGGGCCATATGGCTACACCTTC
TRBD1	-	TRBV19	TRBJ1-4	CASSGARQGVSEKLFF	TGTGCCAGTAGTGGCGCCAGACAGGGTGTGAGTGAAAAACTGTTTTTT
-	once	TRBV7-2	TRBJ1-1	CASRSTVNTEAFF	TGTGCCAGCAGGTCGACAGTGAACACTGAAGCTTTCTTT
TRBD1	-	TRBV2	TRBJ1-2	CASRGGGTVNYGYTF	TGTGCCAGCAGGGGAGGCGGGACAGTGAACTATGGCTACACCTTC
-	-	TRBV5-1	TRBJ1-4	CASSLSATGNEKLFF	TGCGCCAGCAGCTTGTCAGCGACAGGAAATGAAAAACTGTTTTTT
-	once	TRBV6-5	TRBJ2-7	CASINDRSYEQYF	TGTGCCAGCATCAACGACAGGTCCTACGAGCAGTACTTC
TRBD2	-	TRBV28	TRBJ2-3	CASSLAGSTDTQYF	TGTGCCAGCAGCCTAGCGGGGAGCACAGATACGCAGTATTTT
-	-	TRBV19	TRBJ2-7	CASSIDRRSYEQYF	TGTGCCAGTAGTATTGACCGGAGATCCTACGAGCAGTACTTC
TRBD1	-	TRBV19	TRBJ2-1	CASKQLRTGGRNEQFF	TGTGCCAGTAAACAACTACGGACAGGGGGGAGGAATGAGCAGTTCTTC
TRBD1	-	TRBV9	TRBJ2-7	CASSASQGNEQYF	TGTGCCAGCAGCGCGTCACAGGGGAACGAGCAGTACTTC
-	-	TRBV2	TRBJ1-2	CASRAGTSNYGYTF	TGTGCCAGCAGAGCCGGGACATCTAACTATGGCTACACCTTC
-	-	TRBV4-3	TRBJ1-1	CASSQVLGGVGMNTEAFF	TGCGCCAGCAGCCAAGTATTAGGGGGAGTCGGCATGAACACTGAAGCTTTCTTT
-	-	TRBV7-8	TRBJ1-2	CASSLGGAPYGYTF	TGTGCCAGCAGCTTAGGTGGGGCCCCATATGGCTACACCTTC
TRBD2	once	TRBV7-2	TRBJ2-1	CASSLVGLAGVYEQFF	TGTGCCAGCAGCTTGGTAGGGCTAGCGGGAGTATATGAGCAGTTCTTC
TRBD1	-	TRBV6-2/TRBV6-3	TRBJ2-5	CASSSPLTGGGETQYF	TGTGCCAGCAGTTCTCCTTTGACAGGGGGTGGAGAGACCCAGTACTTC
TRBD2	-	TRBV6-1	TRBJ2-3	CASSEGSGSGTDTQYF	TGTGCCAGCAGTGAAGGGAGCGGGAGTGGCACAGATACGCAGTATTTT
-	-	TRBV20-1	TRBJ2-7	CSARDTYEQYF	TGCAGTGCTCGGGACACCTACGAGCAGTACTTC
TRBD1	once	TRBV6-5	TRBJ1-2	CASSFSGTGFGGYTF	TGTGCCAGCAGTTTTTCCGGGACAGGGTTTGGAGGCTACACCTTC
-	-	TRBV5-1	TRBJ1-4	CASSFGTNEKLFF	TGCGCCAGCAGCTTCGGGACTAATGAAAAACTGTTTTTT
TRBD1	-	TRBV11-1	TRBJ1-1	CASSPGQGWAEAFF	TGTGCCAGCAGCCCCGGACAGGGGTGGGCTGAAGCTTTCTTT
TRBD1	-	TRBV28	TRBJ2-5	CASSFDRGRTQYF	TGTGCCAGCAGTTTCGACAGGGGGCGGACCCAGTACTTC
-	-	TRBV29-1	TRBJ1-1	CSVESGLTEAFF	TGCAGCGTTGAAAGTGGGCTCACTGAAGCTTTCTTT
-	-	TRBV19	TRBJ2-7	CASSRREGSRYEQYF	TGTGCCAGTAGTCGACGTGAGGGATCCCGCTACGAGCAGTACTTC